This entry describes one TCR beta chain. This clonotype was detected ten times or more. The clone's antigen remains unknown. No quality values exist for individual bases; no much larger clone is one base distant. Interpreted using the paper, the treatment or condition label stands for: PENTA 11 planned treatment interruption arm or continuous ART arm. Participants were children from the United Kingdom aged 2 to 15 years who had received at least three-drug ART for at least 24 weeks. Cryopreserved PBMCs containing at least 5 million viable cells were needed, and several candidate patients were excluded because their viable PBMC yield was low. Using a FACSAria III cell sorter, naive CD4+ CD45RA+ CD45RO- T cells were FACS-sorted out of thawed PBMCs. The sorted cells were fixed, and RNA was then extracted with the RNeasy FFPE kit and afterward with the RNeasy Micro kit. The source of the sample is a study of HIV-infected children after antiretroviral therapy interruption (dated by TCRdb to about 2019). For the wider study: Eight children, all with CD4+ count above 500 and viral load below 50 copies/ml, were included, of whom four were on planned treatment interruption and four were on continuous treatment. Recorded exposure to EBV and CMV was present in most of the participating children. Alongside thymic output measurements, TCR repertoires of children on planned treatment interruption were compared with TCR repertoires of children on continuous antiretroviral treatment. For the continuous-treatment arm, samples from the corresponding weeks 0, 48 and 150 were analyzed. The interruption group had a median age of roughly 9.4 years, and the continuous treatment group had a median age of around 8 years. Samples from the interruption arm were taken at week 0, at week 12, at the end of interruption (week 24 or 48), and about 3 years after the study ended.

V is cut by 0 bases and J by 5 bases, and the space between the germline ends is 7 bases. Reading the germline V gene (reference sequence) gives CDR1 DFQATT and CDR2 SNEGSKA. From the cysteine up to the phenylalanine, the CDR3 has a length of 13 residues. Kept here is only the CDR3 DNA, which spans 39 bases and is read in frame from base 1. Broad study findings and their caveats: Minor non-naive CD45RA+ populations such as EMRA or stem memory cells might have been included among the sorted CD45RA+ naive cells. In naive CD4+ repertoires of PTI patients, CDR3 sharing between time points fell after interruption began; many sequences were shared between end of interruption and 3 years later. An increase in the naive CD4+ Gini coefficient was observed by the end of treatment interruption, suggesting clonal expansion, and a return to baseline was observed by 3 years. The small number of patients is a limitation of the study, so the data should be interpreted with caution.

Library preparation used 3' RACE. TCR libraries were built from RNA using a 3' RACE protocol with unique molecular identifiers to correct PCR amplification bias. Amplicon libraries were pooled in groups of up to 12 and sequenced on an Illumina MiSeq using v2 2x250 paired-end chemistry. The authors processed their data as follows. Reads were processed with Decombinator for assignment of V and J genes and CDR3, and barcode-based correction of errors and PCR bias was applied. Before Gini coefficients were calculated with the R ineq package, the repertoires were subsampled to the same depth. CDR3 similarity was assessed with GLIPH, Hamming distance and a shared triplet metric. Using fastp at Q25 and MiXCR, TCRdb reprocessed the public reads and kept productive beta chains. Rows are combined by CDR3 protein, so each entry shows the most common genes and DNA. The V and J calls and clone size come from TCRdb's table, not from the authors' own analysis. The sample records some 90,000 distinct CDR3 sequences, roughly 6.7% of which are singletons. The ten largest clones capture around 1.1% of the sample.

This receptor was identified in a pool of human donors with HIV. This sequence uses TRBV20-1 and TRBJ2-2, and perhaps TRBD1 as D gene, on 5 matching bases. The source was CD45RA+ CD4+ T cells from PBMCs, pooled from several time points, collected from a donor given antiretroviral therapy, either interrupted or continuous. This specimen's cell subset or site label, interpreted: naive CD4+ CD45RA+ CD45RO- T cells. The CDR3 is CSARDPGTGELFF. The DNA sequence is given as TGCAGTGCTAGAGATCCAGGGACCGGGGAGCTGTTTTTT.